This T cell receptor (beta chain) was documented in a study of ipilimumab plus nivolumab after autologous stem cell transplantation. On the study more broadly: Both relapsed and primary refractory DLBCL were included.

Germline V lookup: CDR1 SGHVS, CDR2 FNYEAQ. Germline trimming cut 2 bases from V and 5 bases from J; bases unmatched to any gene: 5. This CDR3 has 15 amino acids. Checkpoint therapy with ipilimumab 1 mg/kg began 14 to 28 days after transplant. Dosing: nivolumab 3 mg/kg IV, weeks 1, 4, 7, 10, then every two weeks to week 26. Libraries were prepared by immunoSEQ multiplex PCR; TCRdb keeps only in-frame clonotypes and omits some of them. The sample holds approximately 9,800 clones, around four fifths seen once. The rearrangement joins TRBV7-6 to TRBJ2-3; 9 nucleotides match TRBD2. The TCR sequence derives from a male donor with diffuse large B-cell lymphoma. The material sequenced was PBMCs, taken in a trial of ipilimumab plus nivolumab as post-transplant consolidation. The CDR3 reads CASSLLTSGRDTQYF. CDR3 sequence (DNA): TGTGCCAGCAGCTTACTGACTAGCGGCCGAGATACGCAGTATTTT.